This entry lists 32 T cell receptor beta chains sequenced from one sample in a study of blood T cells in healthy people across ages. The use of a sample-barcoded 5' primer and a J-beta primer mix characterized a second PCR of roughly 6 to 11 cycles. TCRdb ran MiXCR on the 5' RACE reads and lists one entry per CDR3 protein. The repertoire consists of roughly 700,000 distinct CDR3 sequences, with around 32% occurring once and the leading ten covering less than 20%. The material sequenced was blood. These receptors were collected from a woman of 80 years or more in good health.

The rearrangement uses TRBV5-5 and TRBJ2-1; D uncertain. V lost 3 bases to trimming and J lost 6 bases, with 7 bases between them. The germline V gene encodes CDR1 SGHKS and CDR2 YYEKEE (reference sequence). This CDR3 has 12 amino acids. The CDR3 DNA reads TGTGCCAGCAGCTGGGATGCCAATGAGCAGTTCTTC. Translated: CASSWDANEQFF.

The chain combines TRBV4-3 with TRBJ2-1, with a tentative D call TRBD1 (6 bases). Germline assignment: CDR1 LGHNA and CDR2 YSLEER. Trimming cost V 4 bases and J 1 base, with 20 bases left between them. CDR3 length equals 18 residues. The chain's CDR3 is CASSRTGYADFSYNEQFF. DNA of the CDR3: TGCGCCAGCAGCCGAACAGGGTATGCAGACTTTTCCTACAATGAGCAGTTCTTC.

This clonotype was counted a few times. V and J are TRBV29-1 and TRBJ1-3, with D unresolved. There are 15 residues in the CDR3. The germline V gene has CDR1 SQVTM and CDR2 ANQGSEA. The germline V and J ends were trimmed by 5 bases and 4 bases, with 18 bases remaining between them. The CDR3 is CSVPKPGAQGNTIYF. In DNA form, the CDR3 reads TGCAGCGTTCCTAAACCGGGAGCGCAAGGAAACACCATATATTTT.

The chain links TRBV9 to TRBJ1-2; D remains unclear. Germline CDR1 and CDR2: SGDLS and YYNGEE. This CDR3 spans 15 amino acids. The V and J ends lost 0 bases and 7 bases respectively, with 16 bases between them. CDR3 bases: TGTGCCAGCAGCGTAGTCCCCCAACCCGAGTTTGGCTACACCTTC. Residues: CASSVVPQPEFGYTF.

There are many counts of this clonotype. The CDR3 DNA reads as TGTGCCAGCAGGGGGAGGTACGAGCAGTACTTC. As protein: CASRGRYEQYF. This chain links TRBV2 with TRBJ2-7; perhaps TRBD2 as D (6 bases). V was shortened by 6 bases and J by 4 bases, with 7 bases between the two germline ends. The length of the CDR3 is 11 residues. CDR1 is SNHLY, CDR2 FYNNEI, per germline.

Many counts were recorded for this clonotype. One base away lies a much larger clone, so this may be a sequencing read error. The V and J genes are TRBV4-2 and TRBJ2-1, with 8 bases that match TRBD2. The J call may be mistaken, given a closer DNA end match to TRBJ2-7. The germline V gene has CDR1 LGHNA and CDR2 YNFKEQ. This CDR3 region has 17 residues. The CDR3 DNA reads TGTGCCAGCAGCCCTGGGGGCGGGGGGTCCTCCTACAATGAGCAGTACTTC. This translates into CASSPGGGGSSYNEQYF.

Comment on this clonotype: Sequence at one end of the junction differs from germline and may be a read error. The chain links TRBV5-1 to TRBJ2-1, with TRBD2 matching 12 bases. The CDR3 runs 21 residues. Per germline, CDR1 SGHRS and CDR2 YFSETQ. The CDR3 nucleotides read TGCGCCAGCAGCCGGAGATCTAGCGGGGGGGCCACCCATACTCCCTACAATGGGCAGTTCTTC. Translated: CASSRRSSGGATHTPYNGQFF.

A word on this clonotype: This could be a read error, since a much larger clone is one nucleotide away. The V and J genes are TRBV12-3 or TRBV12-4 and TRBJ2-3; D not certain. The V gene lost 6 bases and the J gene lost 6 bases, with 16 bases spanning the gap. The CDR3 spans 14 residues. CDR3 in amino acids: CASRFGRLGDTQYF. The CDR3 DNA reads TGTGCCAGCAGGTTTGGAAGGTTGGGGGATACGCAGTATTTT.

As to this clonotype: The junction differs from germline at one of its ends, possibly a read error. The chain employs TRBV4-3 and TRBJ1-6; no firm D call. The CDR3 runs to 12 residues. CDR1 LGHNA and CDR2 YSLEER come from the germline V gene. CDR3 nucleotides: TGCGCCAGCAGCCACGGGGATTCACCCCCCCACTTT. The encoded protein is CASSHGDSPPHF.

This clonotype was picked up a small number of times. The V gene is TRBV28, the J gene TRBJ1-4, with D possibly TRBD1 on 6 matching bases. The V end was cut by 3 bases, the J end by 2 bases, with 13 bases between. CDR1 is MDHEN and CDR2 is SYDVKM in the germline V gene. The CDR3 runs to 16 residues. This chain's CDR3 is CASSFLYQGTNEKLFF. The CDR3 bases are TGTGCCAGCAGTTTCTTATATCAGGGGACTAATGAAAAACTGTTTTTT.

At least ten counts were recorded for this clonotype. V gene TRBV9 combines with J gene TRBJ1-2; the D is unclear. The CDR3 contains 13 residues. The V end was cut by 1 base, the J end by 2 bases, with 6 bases between. Germline V gene sequence: CDR1 SGDLS, CDR2 YYNGEE. CDR3 residues: CASSVRTNYGYTF. The DNA for the CDR3 is TGTGCCAGCAGCGTACGGACGAACTATGGCTACACCTTC.

In this sample, this clonotype turned up once. This chain uses TRBV12-3 or TRBV12-4 with TRBJ2-3; D might be TRBD1 or TRBD2, each matching 6 bases. The CDR3 contains 14 residues. Trimming took off 6 bases at V and 4 bases at J, with 14 bases between the two ends. CDR3 region: CASRPGGTADTQYF. The CDR3 DNA is TGTGCCAGCAGGCCCGGGGGCACCGCAGATACGCAGTATTTT.

The V and J genes are TRBV27 and TRBJ2-7; the D gene is possibly TRBD1 (6 bases). The CDR3 runs to 13 residues. From germline, CDR1 is MNHEY and CDR2 SMNVEV (reference sequence). The ends were cut back, 8 bases at V and 2 bases at J, with 13 bases in the middle. The CDR3, as DNA: TGTGCCAGCCGACACAGGGCTCCCTACGAGCAGTACTTC. Its translation is CASRHRAPYEQYF.

This chain links TRBV9 with TRBJ1-6; D is undetermined. V shed 0 bases and J shed 15 bases, with 16 bases lying between them. Looked up from germline, CDR1 is SGDLS and CDR2 is YYNGEE. The length of the CDR3 is 14 residues. This CDR3 reads CASSVATGRAVLHF. CDR3 nucleotide sequence: TGTGCCAGCAGCGTAGCTACGGGCAGAGCCGTCCTCCACTTT.

This clonotype was seen more than once but under ten times. This chain joins TRBV2 and TRBJ2-5; 8 bases are a match to TRBD1. The DNA end is a closer match to TRBJ2-7, so the J assignment may be wrong. Looked up from germline, CDR1 is SNHLY and CDR2 is FYNNEI. CDR3 length equals 14 residues. This chain's CDR3 is CASNPDREGYEQYF. The CDR3 DNA reads as TGTGCCAGCAACCCGGACAGGGAAGGGTACGAGCAGTACTTC.

This clonotype was recorded many times. The rearrangement links TRBV20-1 to TRBJ1-2; 12 positions agree with TRBD1. The CDR3 sequence is 15 residues long. Germline V CDR1 and CDR2: DFQATT, SNEGSKA (reference sequence). J was trimmed by 6 bases and V by 3 bases; bases with no gene match: 8. The CDR3 loop is CSAREWDRGRDGYTF. The DNA for the CDR3 is TGCAGTGCTAGGGAGTGGGACAGGGGGCGAGATGGCTACACCTTC.

In its sample, this clonotype was seen a few times. The V gene is TRBV10-3, the J gene TRBJ1-1, with D maybe TRBD1 (5 bases). The germline V gene has CDR1 ENHRY and CDR2 SYGVKD. There are 16 residues in the CDR3. V lost 2 bases and J 0 bases, leaving 13 bases between the germline ends. The CDR3 region has the DNA TGTGCCATCAGTGAGGCGGGGGAGGCCATGAACACTGAAGCTTTCTTT. Protein: CAISEAGEAMNTEAFF.

This clonotype was counted only a few times. Given a much more abundant clone one base away, this may be a read error. V gene TRBV20-1 combines with J gene TRBJ2-5; a possible D gene is TRBD1 (7 bases). The J call may be incorrect, as the DNA end agrees better with TRBJ2-7. Germline CDR1 and CDR2: DFQATT and SNEGSKA (reference sequence). The CDR3 has 16 residues. CDR3 sequence: CSARDSWGDRDHEQYF. Written as DNA, the CDR3 is TGCAGTGCTAGAGATTCTTGGGGGGACAGAGACCACGAGCAGTACTTC.

The rearrangement joins TRBV7-2 to TRBJ2-2; 9 bases map to TRBD2. Germline lookup yields CDR1 SGHTA and CDR2 FQGNSA. J was trimmed by 4 bases and V by 0 bases; bases with no gene match: 0. The CDR3 consists of 15 residues. Here the CDR3 reads CASSLAAGGTGELFF. CDR3 in DNA: TGTGCCAGCAGCTTAGCAGCGGGGGGCACCGGGGAGCTGTTTTTT.

This clonotype turned up a few times. The chain uses TRBV20-1 and TRBJ2-7; the match to TRBD2 covers 10 bases. Germline V CDR1 and CDR2: DFQATT, SNEGSKA (reference sequence). Trimming at V came to 0 bases and at J to 2 bases, leaving 4 bases not matched to a gene. There are 15 residues in the CDR3. CDR3 loop: CSARDGLAGAYEQYF. The CDR3 region has the DNA TGCAGTGCTAGAGACGGGCTAGCGGGGGCCTACGAGCAGTACTTC.

The chain couples TRBV4-1 to TRBJ2-3, with D perhaps matching TRBD1 or TRBD2 (5 bases each). Germline V gene lookup returns CDR1 MGHRA and CDR2 YSYEKL. This CDR3 comprises 19 residues. V lost 6 bases to trimming and J lost 0 bases, with 25 bases between them. CDR3 loop: CASSHTPLRYGDSTDTQYF. CDR3 nucleotides: TGCGCCAGCAGTCATACTCCTCTCAGGTATGGGGACAGCACAGATACGCAGTATTTT.

Regarding this clonotype: Being one base from a much bigger clone, this may be a read error. V usage is TRBV6-1 and J usage is TRBJ2-1; D assignment may be TRBD1 or TRBD2 (6 bases each). The J call may be incorrect, as the DNA end agrees better with TRBJ2-7. The CDR3 has 14 residues. Germline loops: CDR1 MNHNS, CDR2 SASEGT. The DNA of the CDR3 is TGTGCCGTGGGGGGCAGGGGCTCCTACAATGAGCAGTACTTC. Its translation is CAVGGRGSYNEQYF.

This clonotype was counted a few times. The chain carries TRBV4-2 and TRBJ2-2; D remains unclear. Trimming removed 0 bases from V and 1 base from J, with 3 bases in between. The germline V gene encodes CDR1 LGHNA and CDR2 YNFKEQ. The CDR3 length is 14 residues. CDR3 sequence (DNA): TGTGCCAGCAGCCAAGAGGGGAACACCGGGGAGCTGTTTTTT. It specifies CASSQEGNTGELFF.

Note on this clonotype: A much bigger clone sits one base away, suggesting this may be a read error. The chain is built from TRBV5-1 and TRBJ1-2; 10 nucleotides line up with TRBD1. The CDR3 runs 15 residues. Germline values: CDR1 SGHRS, CDR2 YFSETQ. Here the CDR3 reads CASSLRDRGDYGYIF. CDR3 nucleotide sequence: TGCGCCAGCAGCTTACGGGACAGGGGTGACTATGGCTACATCTTC.

This clonotype was counted at least ten times. V is TRBV20-1 and J is TRBJ2-5, with TRBD2 identical over 7 bases. In germline, CDR1 is DFQATT, CDR2 SNEGSKA (reference sequence). This CDR3 spans 13 amino acids. J was trimmed by 5 bases and V by 5 bases; bases with no gene match: 8. The CDR3 region is CSAGGLAEETQYF. The CDR3 DNA is TGCAGTGCTGGGGGTCTAGCGGAGGAGACCCAGTACTTC.

This clonotype came up a few times. The V call is TRBV7-2, the J call TRBJ2-5, with 11 bases lining up with TRBD2. The J segment lost 0 bases and the V segment lost 5 bases, leaving 5 bases of the junction unmatched. The CDR3 has 16 amino acids. Germline V gene lookup returns CDR1 SGHTA and CDR2 FQGNSA. The CDR3 nucleotides are TGTGCCAGCAGCCCAAGACTAGCGGGGAACCAAGAGACCCAGTACTTC. This codes for CASSPRLAGNQETQYF.

The rearrangement joins TRBV7-2 to TRBJ2-4; possible D gene TRBD2, 6 bases. The J call may be wrong; the DNA end is better matched by TRBJ2-7. This CDR3 spans 16 amino acids. Germline-derived CDR1 and CDR2 are SGHTA and FQGNSA. CDR3: CASSLSFRDWSNEQYV. The DNA for the CDR3 is TGTGCCAGCAGCTTATCGTTCCGGGACTGGTCGAACGAGCAGTACGTC.

The chain combines TRBV7-6 with TRBJ1-6, with D possibly matching TRBD1 (5 bases). Germline CDR1 SGHVS, CDR2 FNYEAQ. With 3 bases removed from V and 10 bases from J, the gap between germline ends came to 16 bases. The CDR3 consists of 15 residues. CDR3 DNA sequence: TGTGCCAGCAGCTTCTCCCTAGGGGATGAATCACCCCTCCACTTT. It yields the protein CASSFSLGDESPLHF. The variable domain in full, completed from reference TRBV7-6 and TRBJ1-6, reads GAGVSQSPRYKVTKRGQDVALRCDPISGHVSLYWYRQALGQGPEFLTYFNYEAQQDKSGLPNDRFSAERPEGSISTLTIQRTEQRDSAMYRCASSFSLGDESPLHFGNGTRLTVT.

This clonotype was found a few times. This sequence joins TRBV19 and TRBJ2-1; D not resolved. Trimming stripped 1 base from V and 2 bases from J, with 9 bases between. The CDR3 length is 15 residues. Germline assignment: CDR1 LNHDA and CDR2 SQIVND (reference sequence). CDR3 in DNA: TGTGCCAGTAGTATAGTTGCCCGAACCTACAATGAGCAGTTCTTC. This sequence encodes CASSIVARTYNEQFF. The full variable domain, in which reference TRBV19 and TRBJ2-1 provide the parts outside the CDR3, is DGGITQSPKYLFRKEGQNVTLSCEQNLNHDAMYWYRQDPGQGLRLIYYSQIVNDFQKGDIAEGYSVSREKKESFPLTVTSAQKNPTAFYLCASSIVARTYNEQFFGPGTRLTVL.

This clonotype was counted at least ten times. V and J are TRBV20-1 and TRBJ1-1; no reliable D call. Trimming stripped 0 bases from V and 0 bases from J, with 17 bases between. The germline V gene has CDR1 DFQATT and CDR2 SNEGSKA (reference sequence). The CDR3 totals 17 residues. The CDR3 sequence is CSARDFSGGRLNTEAFF. CDR3 in DNA: TGCAGTGCTAGAGATTTCAGTGGCGGGCGGCTGAACACTGAAGCTTTCTTT.

This clonotype was found many times. The rearrangement uses TRBV7-8 and TRBJ2-1; tentatively, D is TRBD1 or TRBD2 (6 bases each). The CDR3 totals 15 residues. CDR1 SGHVS and CDR2 FQNEAQ come from the germline V gene. Trimming removed 5 bases at V and 9 bases at J, with 20 bases between. The CDR3 protein is CASSPVGRGGGEQFF. In nucleotides, the CDR3 is TGTGCCAGCAGCCCCGTGGGCAGGGGAGGTGGTGAGCAGTTCTTC.

The chain carries TRBV29-1 and TRBJ2-7; 7 bases match TRBD1. Germline CDR1 reads SQVTM; CDR2 reads ANQGSEA. V lost 6 bases to trimming and J lost 4 bases; unmatched junction nucleotides: 9. The CDR3 extends over 13 amino acids. CDR3 in amino acids: CSVTGDPGYEQYF. The CDR3 DNA reads TGCAGCGTAACAGGGGACCCGGGGTACGAGCAGTACTTC.